This TCR beta chain is drawn from a study of blood T cell repertoires in COVID-19 (dated by TCRdb to the early 2020s). The study in broad terms: The collaborator samples originated in the United States, Italy and Spain and spanned the acute and convalescent phases of COVID-19. Samples came from the ongoing ImmuneRACE study (first 160 participants) plus 1,254 subjects from 6 global collaborators. A freely available public database, intended as a resource for researchers studying the immune response to SARS-CoV-2, is where the repertoires were released. Where HLA class I and class II types were available, the types were taken from metadata supplied by the sample provider, not from assay-based typing. Deeply sampled blood TCRbeta repertoires from subjects exposed to, actively infected with, or recovered from COVID-19 were included in the dataset. Sample metadata almost always included a de-identified subject ID, COVID-19 status, age in years and sex. The prospective study material was composed of cDNA or gDNA derived from T cells, B-cell-depleted T cells, or PBMCs. What the research found in general, with its limitations: Clinical and demographic metadata were provided uncurated, with the amount varying by source and participant.

V loses 2 bases at its end and J loses 6 bases; junction bases beyond the gene matches: 8. CDR1 and CDR2 are read off the germline V gene as WSHSY and SAAADI. The CDR3 contains 16 residues, cysteine and phenylalanine counted. Here the CDR3 DNA is all that survives: 48 bases in frame from base 1. In the prospective study, participants were roughly 18 to 100 years old, resided in 25 or so geographic areas of the United States, and were enrolled through a virtual design. To assign participants to cohorts, the prospective study relied on clinical history that participants themselves reported in a screening survey and a study questionnaire. In the prospective study, whole blood, serum and a nasopharyngeal or oropharyngeal swab were collected from each participant by mobile phlebotomists. Prospective study participants could optionally give additional blood draws and questionnaires over an approximately two-month period. Blood samples from the prospective study were shipped frozen or at room temperature prior to DNA extraction.

Details on this clone: This receptor's antigen is unknown. The sample holds no much larger clone one base away, and base qualities are not on file.

TCRbeta CDR3 regions were amplified from genomic DNA by means of the immunoSEQ Assay, a bias-controlled multiplex PCR. In the paper's pipeline: Nucleated cell counts per sample were estimated from amplification of reference gene primers within the assay. Sequence reads were collapsed and filtered to measure the absolute abundance of every unique TCRbeta CDR3 rearrangement. Productive Simpson clonality was computed per sample as the square root of Simpson's diversity index over productive rearrangements. The source is immuneACCESS, and TCRdb retained only in-frame sequences with V and J called. Part of the clones is not carried over; for the studies checked, unresolved V genes explain less than half of this, and the remainder is unexplained. V and J calls and clone size come straight from that table; D and trimming were deduced from the DNA. For this sample there are about 190,000 clones; approximately 82% appear just once. Less than 5.5% of the sample is taken by the ten largest.

Material for sequencing was PBMCs or T cells enriched from blood (not recorded which). In this chain, TRBV10-2 is recombined with TRBJ2-2; the junction holds 8 bases that match TRBD2. This clonotype was sampled from a woman in her fifties or sixties with acute COVID-19. The CDR3 region reads CASSEGAGVWAGELFF. The DNA sequence is given as TGCGCCAGCAGTGAGGGAGCGGGAGTGTGGGCCGGGGAGCTGTTTTTT.